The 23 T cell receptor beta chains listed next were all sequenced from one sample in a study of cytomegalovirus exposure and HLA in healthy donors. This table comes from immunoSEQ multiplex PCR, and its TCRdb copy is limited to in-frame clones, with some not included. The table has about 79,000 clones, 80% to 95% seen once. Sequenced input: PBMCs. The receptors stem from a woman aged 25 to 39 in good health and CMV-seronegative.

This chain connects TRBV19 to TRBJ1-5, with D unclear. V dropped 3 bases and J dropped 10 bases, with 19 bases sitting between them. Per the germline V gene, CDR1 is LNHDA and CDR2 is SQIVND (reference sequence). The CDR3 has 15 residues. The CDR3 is CASSMQDYMVRPQHF. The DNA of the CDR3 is TGTGCCAGTAGTATGCAAGACTATATGGTTCGTCCCCAGCATTTT.

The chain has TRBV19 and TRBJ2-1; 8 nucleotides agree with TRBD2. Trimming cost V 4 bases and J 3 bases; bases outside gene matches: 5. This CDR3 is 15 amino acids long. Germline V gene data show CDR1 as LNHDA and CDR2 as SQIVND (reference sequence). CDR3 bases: TGTGCCAGTAGTAAGATAGCGGGAAGCTACAATGAGCAGTTCTTC. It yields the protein CASSKIAGSYNEQFF.

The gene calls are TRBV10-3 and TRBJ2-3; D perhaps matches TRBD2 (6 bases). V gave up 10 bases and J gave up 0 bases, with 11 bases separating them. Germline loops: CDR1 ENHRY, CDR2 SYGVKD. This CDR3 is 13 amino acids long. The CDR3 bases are TGTGCCACCGGAGGGAGCAGCACAGATACGCAGTATTTT. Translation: CATGGSSTDTQYF.

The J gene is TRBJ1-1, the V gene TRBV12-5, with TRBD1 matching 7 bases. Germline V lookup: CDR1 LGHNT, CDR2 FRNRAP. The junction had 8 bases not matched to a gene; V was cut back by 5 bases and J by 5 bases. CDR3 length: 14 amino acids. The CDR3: CASGLTRGQTEAFF. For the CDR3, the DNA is TGTGCTAGTGGTCTAACCAGGGGACAGACTGAAGCTTTCTTT.

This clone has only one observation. CDR3 in amino acids: CASSITGGREQYF. CDR3 nucleotide sequence: TGTGCCAGCAGCATCACAGGGGGCCGCGAGCAGTACTTC. V usage is TRBV6-6 and J usage is TRBJ2-7, with 9 nucleotides matching TRBD1. Germline-derived CDR1 and CDR2 are MNHNY and SVGAGI (reference sequence). V dropped 6 bases and J dropped 6; count of bases not matched to a gene: 6. The CDR3 loop spans 13 amino acids.

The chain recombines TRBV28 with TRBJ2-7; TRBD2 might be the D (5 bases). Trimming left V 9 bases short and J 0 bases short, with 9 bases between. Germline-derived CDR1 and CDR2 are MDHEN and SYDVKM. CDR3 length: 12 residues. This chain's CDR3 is CASTGDSYEQYF. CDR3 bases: TGTGCCAGTACCGGGGACTCCTACGAGCAGTACTTC.

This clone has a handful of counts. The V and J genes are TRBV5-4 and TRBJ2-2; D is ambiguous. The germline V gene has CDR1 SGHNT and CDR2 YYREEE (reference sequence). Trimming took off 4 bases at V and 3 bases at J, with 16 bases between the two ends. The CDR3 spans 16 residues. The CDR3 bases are TGTGCCAGCAGCCCCCGGGTGCAGCGAGACACCGGGGAGCTGTTTTTT. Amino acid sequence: CASSPRVQRDTGELFF.

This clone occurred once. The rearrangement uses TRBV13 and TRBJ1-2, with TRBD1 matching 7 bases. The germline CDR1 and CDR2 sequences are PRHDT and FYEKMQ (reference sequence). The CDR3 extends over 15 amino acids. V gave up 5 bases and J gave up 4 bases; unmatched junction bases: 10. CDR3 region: CASSPRDRTVYGYTF. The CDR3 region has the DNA TGTGCCAGCAGCCCCCGGGACAGAACGGTCTATGGCTACACCTTC.

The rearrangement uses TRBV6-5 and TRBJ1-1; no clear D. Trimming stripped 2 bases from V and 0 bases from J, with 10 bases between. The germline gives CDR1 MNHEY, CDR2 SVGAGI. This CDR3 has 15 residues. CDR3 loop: CASSYGQTLNTEAFF. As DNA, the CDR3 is TGTGCCAGCAGTTACGGGCAGACCTTGAACACTGAAGCTTTCTTT.

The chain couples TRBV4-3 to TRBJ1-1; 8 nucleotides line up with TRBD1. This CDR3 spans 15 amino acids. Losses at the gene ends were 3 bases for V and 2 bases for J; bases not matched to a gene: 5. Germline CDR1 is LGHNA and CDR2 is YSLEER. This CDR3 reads CASSQSDRANTEAFF. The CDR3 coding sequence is TGCGCCAGCAGCCAGTCGGACAGGGCTAACACTGAAGCTTTCTTT.

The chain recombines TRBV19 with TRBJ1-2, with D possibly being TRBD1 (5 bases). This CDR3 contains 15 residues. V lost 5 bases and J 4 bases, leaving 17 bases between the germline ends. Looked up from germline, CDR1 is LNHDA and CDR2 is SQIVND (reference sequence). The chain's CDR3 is CASSPEGTLSYGYTF. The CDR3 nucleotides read TGTGCCAGTAGTCCGGAGGGGACGCTCTCCTATGGCTACACCTTC.

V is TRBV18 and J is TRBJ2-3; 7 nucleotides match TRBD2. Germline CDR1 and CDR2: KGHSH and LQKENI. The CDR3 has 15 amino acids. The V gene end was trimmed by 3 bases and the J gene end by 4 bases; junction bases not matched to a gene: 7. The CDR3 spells CASSPSWGGADTQYF. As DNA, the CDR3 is TGTGCCAGCTCACCCTCCTGGGGAGGGGCAGATACGCAGTATTTT.

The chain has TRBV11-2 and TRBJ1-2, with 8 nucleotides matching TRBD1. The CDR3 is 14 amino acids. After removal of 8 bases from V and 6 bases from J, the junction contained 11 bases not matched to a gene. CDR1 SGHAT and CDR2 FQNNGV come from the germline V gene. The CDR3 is CASRIPGTGDGYTF. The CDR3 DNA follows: TGTGCCAGCCGGATACCCGGGACAGGCGATGGCTACACCTTC.

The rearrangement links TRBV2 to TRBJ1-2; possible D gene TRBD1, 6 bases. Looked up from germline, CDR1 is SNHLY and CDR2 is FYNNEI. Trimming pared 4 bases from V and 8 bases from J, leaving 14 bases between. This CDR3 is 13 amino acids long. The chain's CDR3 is CASSGTGIRGYTF. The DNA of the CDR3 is TGTGCCAGCAGTGGAACAGGGATACGAGGCTACACCTTC.

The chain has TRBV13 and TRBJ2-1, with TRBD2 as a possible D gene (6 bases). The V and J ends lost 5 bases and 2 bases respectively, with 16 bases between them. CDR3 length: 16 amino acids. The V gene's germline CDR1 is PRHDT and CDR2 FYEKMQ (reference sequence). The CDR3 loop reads CASSHSSSAPYNEQFF. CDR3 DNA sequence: TGTGCCAGCAGCCATTCGTCTAGCGCCCCCTACAATGAGCAGTTCTTC.

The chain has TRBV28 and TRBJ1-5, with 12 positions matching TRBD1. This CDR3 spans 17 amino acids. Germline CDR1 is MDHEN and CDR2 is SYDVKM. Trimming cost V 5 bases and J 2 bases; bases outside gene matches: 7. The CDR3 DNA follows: TGTGCCAGCAGTCTCGGGACAGGGGGCCTGGGCAATCAGCCCCAGCATTTT. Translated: CASSLGTGGLGNQPQHF.

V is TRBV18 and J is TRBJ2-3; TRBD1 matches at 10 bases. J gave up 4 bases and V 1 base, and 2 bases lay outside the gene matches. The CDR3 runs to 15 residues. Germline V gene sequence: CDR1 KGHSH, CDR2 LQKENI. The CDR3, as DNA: TGTGCCAGCTCACCACGGGGACAGGGGTCAGATACGCAGTATTTT. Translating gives CASSPRGQGSDTQYF. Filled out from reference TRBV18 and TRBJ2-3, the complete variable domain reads NAGVMQNPRHLVRRRGQEARLRCSPMKGHSHVYWYRQLPEEGLKFMVYLQKENIIDESGMPKERFSAEFPKEGPSILRIQQVVRGDSAAYFCASSPRGQGSDTQYFGPGTRLTVL.

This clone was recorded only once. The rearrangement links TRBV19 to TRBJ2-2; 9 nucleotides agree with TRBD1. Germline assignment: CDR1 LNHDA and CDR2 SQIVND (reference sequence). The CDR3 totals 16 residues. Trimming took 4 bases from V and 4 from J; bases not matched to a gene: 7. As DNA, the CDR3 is TGTGCCAGTAGTAGTGGACAGGGGAGGGTCACCGGGGAGCTGTTTTTT. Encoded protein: CASSSGQGRVTGELFF.

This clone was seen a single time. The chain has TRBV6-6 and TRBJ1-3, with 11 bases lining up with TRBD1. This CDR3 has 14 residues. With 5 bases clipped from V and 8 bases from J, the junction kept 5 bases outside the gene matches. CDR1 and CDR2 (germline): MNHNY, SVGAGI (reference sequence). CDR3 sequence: CASSGGQGAYTIYF. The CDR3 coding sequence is TGTGCCAGCAGTGGTGGACAGGGGGCTTACACCATATATTTT.

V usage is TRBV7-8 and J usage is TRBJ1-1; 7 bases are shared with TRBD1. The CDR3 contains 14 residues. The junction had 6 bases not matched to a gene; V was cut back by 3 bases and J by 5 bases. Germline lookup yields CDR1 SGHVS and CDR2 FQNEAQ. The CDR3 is CASSFTGDGTEAFF. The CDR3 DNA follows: TGTGCCAGCAGCTTCACAGGGGATGGAACTGAAGCTTTCTTT.

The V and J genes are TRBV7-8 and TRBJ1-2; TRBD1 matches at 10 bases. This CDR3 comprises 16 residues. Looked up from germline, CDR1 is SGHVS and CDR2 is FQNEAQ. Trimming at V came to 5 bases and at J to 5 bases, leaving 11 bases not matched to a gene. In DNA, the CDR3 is TGTGCCAGCAGCACGGACAGGGGGGATTTATTATATGGCTACACCTTC. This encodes CASSTDRGDLLYGYTF.

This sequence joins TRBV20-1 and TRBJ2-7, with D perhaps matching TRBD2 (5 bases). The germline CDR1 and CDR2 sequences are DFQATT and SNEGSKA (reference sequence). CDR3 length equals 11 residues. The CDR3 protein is CSCMRGREQYF. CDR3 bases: TGCTCATGCATGAGAGGGCGCGAGCAGTACTTC.

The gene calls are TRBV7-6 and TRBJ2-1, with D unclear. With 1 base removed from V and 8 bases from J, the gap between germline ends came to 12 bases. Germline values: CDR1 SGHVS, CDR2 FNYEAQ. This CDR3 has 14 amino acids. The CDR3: CASSLDPHSDEQFF. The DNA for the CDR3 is TGTGCCAGCAGCTTAGACCCCCACAGTGATGAGCAGTTCTTC.